This T cell receptor beta chain was sequenced for a study of cytomegalovirus exposure and HLA in healthy donors. Notes on this clone: Its antigen is not identified. One junction end disagrees with the germline gene, perhaps due to a read error.

The PCR contained 60 Vbeta and 13 Jbeta primers. Sequenced by immunoSEQ multiplex PCR; TCRdb stores in-frame clones only, minus some. This table holds roughly 90,000 clones, about 88% found once. CDR1 is SSHAT and CDR2 is FNYEAQ in the germline V gene (reference sequence). The CDR3 has 16 residues. Findings and caveats of the study: It was reported in a later analysis that an Asian-associated ancestry cluster showed fewer N-insertions than the approximately 700-donor mean. Roughly uniform sequencing depth across donors was assumed, possibly incorrectly. While the bulk of TCR sequences proved rare, some public TCRs turned up in many donors.

The sequencing sample was made of PBMCs. This chain joins TRBV7-7 and TRBJ2-1; 7 nucleotides align to TRBD2. The clonotype comes from a man aged 18 to 30 in good health and CMV-seronegative. The CDR3 nucleotides read TGTGCTAGCAGCCCTCTGGGCGGGAGTATTGGTAATGAGCAGTTCTTC. The encoded protein is CASSPLGGSIGNEQFF. The entire variable domain, with the rest obtained from reference TRBV7-7 and TRBJ2-1, is as follows: GAGVSQSPRYKVTKRGQDVTLRCDPISSHATLYWYQQALGQGPEFLTYFNYEAQPDKSGLPSDRFSAERPEGSISTLTIQRTEQRDSAMYRCASSPLGGSIGNEQFFGPGTRLTVL.